The 25 T cell receptor beta chains reported below all come from one sample, sequenced in a study of cytomegalovirus exposure and HLA in healthy donors. The study ran its PCR with 60 Vbeta and 13 Jbeta primers. Measured with immunoSEQ multiplex PCR; TCRdb has only the in-frame clones, and not every one. The sample consists of roughly 120,000 clones, around 70% of them appearing once. Sample: PBMCs. The receptors derive from a woman between 50 and 59 years old in good health and CMV-seropositive.

The chain carries TRBV9 and TRBJ2-3, with 7 bases lining up with TRBD1. The CDR3 runs to 15 residues. The V and J ends lost 0 bases and 5 bases, in that order; junction bases with no gene match: 6. The V gene's germline CDR1 is SGDLS and CDR2 YYNGEE. For the CDR3, the DNA is TGTGCCAGCAGCGTAGCTACAGGGGCCGAAGATACGCAGTATTTT. Translated, it gives CASSVATGAEDTQYF.

This chain connects TRBV11-2 to TRBJ1-2; tentatively, D is TRBD1 (5 bases). The ends were cut back, 4 bases at V and 8 bases at J, with 14 bases in the middle. Germline V gives CDR1 SGHAT, CDR2 FQNNGV. The CDR3 is 13 residues long. The CDR3 loop is CASSSGGVRGYTF. As DNA, the CDR3 is TGTGCCAGCAGCTCCGGGGGGGTGAGGGGCTACACCTTC.

This chain connects TRBV7-7 to TRBJ2-1; 9 nucleotides line up with TRBD2. With 1 base clipped from V and 5 bases from J, the junction kept 0 bases outside the gene matches. The CDR3 runs 14 residues. Germline CDR1 and CDR2: SSHAT and FNYEAQ (reference sequence). The CDR3 here is CASSLGGRDNEQFF. The CDR3 nucleotides read TGTGCCAGCAGCTTAGGCGGGAGGGACAATGAGCAGTTCTTC.

To note about this clone: This likely comes from a read error, as the CDR3 has no conserved phenylalanine or tryptophan at its end. The chain employs TRBV7-9 and TRBJ1-2; 7 bases align to TRBD1. After removal of 1 base from V and 6 bases from J, the junction contained 2 bases not matched to a gene. CDR1 is SEHNR, CDR2 FQNEAQ, per germline (reference sequence). The CDR3 runs to 13 residues. The CDR3 is CASSLGQGNGYTL. CDR3 in DNA: TGTGCCAGCAGCTTAGGACAGGGTAATGGCTACACCCTC.

J is TRBJ2-7 and V is TRBV7-8; D remains ambiguous. Germline V gene lookup returns CDR1 SGHVS and CDR2 FQNEAQ. Between the trimmed V and J ends, which lost 4 bases and 5 bases, there was a span of 6 bases. CDR3 length: 11 amino acids. The DNA for the CDR3 is TGTGCCAGCAGCTCTGTTAACGAGCAGTACTTC. Amino acids: CASSSVNEQYF. The full variable domain, with the rest looked up from reference TRBV7-8 and TRBJ2-7, is GAGVSQSPRYKVAKRGQDVALRCDPISGHVSLFWYQQALGQGPEFLTYFQNEAQLDKSGLPSDRFFAERPEGSVSTLKIQRTQQEDSAVYLCASSSVNEQYFGPGTRLTVT.

The chain uses TRBV5-3 and TRBJ2-7; D may be TRBD2 (6 bases). TRBV5-3 qualifies as an ORF whose function is uncertain. This CDR3 contains 12 residues. V lost 2 bases and J 5 bases, leaving 8 bases between the germline ends. This CDR3 is CARSFGGNEQYF. CDR3 in DNA: TGTGCCAGAAGCTTCGGGGGTAACGAGCAGTACTTC.

The chain has TRBV6-1 and TRBJ1-2; TRBD1 might be the D (5 bases). CDR3 length: 15 amino acids. Germline values: CDR1 MNHNS, CDR2 SASEGT. Trimming removed 2 bases at V and 2 bases at J, with 12 bases between. Written as DNA, the CDR3 is TGTGCCAGCAGTGAACCTAGTCAGGGCAACTATGGCTACACCTTC. Protein: CASSEPSQGNYGYTF.

The chain carries TRBV4-2 and TRBJ2-5, with D perhaps TRBD2 (5 bases). The germline CDR1 and CDR2 sequences are LGHNA and YNFKEQ. V gave up 1 base and J gave up 5 bases, with 5 bases separating them. The CDR3 spans 12 residues. CDR3 loop: CASSQGGETQYF. For the CDR3, the DNA is TGTGCCAGCAGCCAAGGAGGGGAGACCCAGTACTTC.

The chain combines TRBV15 with TRBJ2-3; 10 positions agree with TRBD2. This CDR3 has 16 residues. V shed 3 bases and J 4 bases; nucleotides not matched to a gene: 7. Germline V gives CDR1 LNHNV, CDR2 YYDKDF (reference sequence). The CDR3 DNA reads as TGTGCCACCAGCAGTGCGCCTAGCGGGGGCTCAGATACGCAGTATTTT. Translated: CATSSAPSGGSDTQYF.

V gene TRBV7-8 combines with J gene TRBJ2-5; 8 bases match TRBD2. Germline V gene sequence: CDR1 SGHVS, CDR2 FQNEAQ. The ends lost 1 base at V and 2 bases at J; junction bases unmatched: 6. The CDR3 spans 16 residues. As DNA, the CDR3 is TGTGCCAGCAGCTTAGTTTTAGCGGGGCCACAAGAGACCCAGTACTTC. The encoded protein is CASSLVLAGPQETQYF. The full variable domain, in which reference TRBV7-8 and TRBJ2-5 provide the parts outside the CDR3, is GAGVSQSPRYKVAKRGQDVALRCDPISGHVSLFWYQQALGQGPEFLTYFQNEAQLDKSGLPSDRFFAERPEGSVSTLKIQRTQQEDSAVYLCASSLVLAGPQETQYFGPGTRLLVL.

In its sample, this clone was seen a few times. The V gene is TRBV5-1, the J gene TRBJ1-1; 8 bases are a match to TRBD1. Germline assignment: CDR1 SGHRS and CDR2 YFSETQ. V lost 0 bases, J lost 5 bases, and 3 bases stayed unmatched. The CDR3 has 14 amino acids. The chain's CDR3 is CASSLGRGRTEAFF. The CDR3 bases are TGCGCCAGCAGCTTGGGCAGGGGGCGAACTGAAGCTTTCTTT.

By share, this clone counts as medium-sized. This sequence joins TRBV7-8 and TRBJ2-1; 7 nucleotides line up with TRBD2. The CDR3 covers 16 residues. J gave up 5 bases and V 5 bases, and 12 bases lay outside the gene matches. The germline gives CDR1 SGHVS, CDR2 FQNEAQ. CDR3 region: CASSPWGRDYHNEQFF. The CDR3, as DNA: TGTGCCAGCAGCCCCTGGGGCCGGGACTATCACAATGAGCAGTTCTTC. The entire variable domain, with the rest obtained from reference TRBV7-8 and TRBJ2-1, is as follows: GAGVSQSPRYKVAKRGQDVALRCDPISGHVSLFWYQQALGQGPEFLTYFQNEAQLDKSGLPSDRFFAERPEGSVSTLKIQRTQQEDSAVYLCASSPWGRDYHNEQFFGPGTRLTVL.

Notes on this clone: Other DNA sequences in this specimen translate into the identical CDR3. V gene TRBV7-8 combines with J gene TRBJ2-1; 8 bases fit TRBD2. Per germline, CDR1 SGHVS and CDR2 FQNEAQ. V lost 1 base and J lost 4; bases outside the gene matches: 3. The CDR3 runs to 15 residues. The CDR3: CASSLGGGQYNEQFF. CDR3 in DNA: TGTGCCAGCAGCTTAGGCGGGGGGCAATACAATGAGCAGTTCTTC.

The gene calls are TRBV19 and TRBJ1-2; 11 bases fit TRBD1. Germline trimming cut 7 bases from V and 2 bases from J; bases unmatched to any gene: 6. CDR1 and CDR2 (germline): LNHDA, SQIVND (reference sequence). This CDR3 spans 15 amino acids. The DNA for the CDR3 is TGTGCCAGTAACGCCCGGGACAGGGGGAACTATGGCTACACCTTC. This sequence encodes CASNARDRGNYGYTF. The full variable domain, with the rest looked up from reference TRBV19 and TRBJ1-2, is DGGITQSPKYLFRKEGQNVTLSCEQNLNHDAMYWYRQDPGQGLRLIYYSQIVNDFQKGDIAEGYSVSREKKESFPLTVTSAQKNPTAFYLCASNARDRGNYGYTFGSGTRLTVV.

This sequence joins TRBV9 and TRBJ1-4; TRBD1 is a possible D gene (6 bases). From germline, CDR1 is SGDLS and CDR2 YYNGEE. CDR3 length: 16 amino acids. Trimming cost V 4 bases and J 2 bases, with 15 bases left between them. CDR3 amino acids: CASSPTGGGTNEKLFF. The CDR3 DNA reads as TGTGCCAGCAGCCCGACTGGGGGGGGCACTAATGAAAAACTGTTTTTT.

The V gene is TRBV11-3, the J gene TRBJ2-5; 12 nucleotides line up with TRBD2. The V segment lost 1 base and the J segment 4 bases; nucleotides outside the gene matches: 1. The CDR3 totals 15 residues. Germline loops: CDR1 SGHNT, CDR2 YENEEA. This CDR3 is CASSLGGLAGETQYF. CDR3 coding DNA: TGTGCCAGCAGCTTAGGGGGACTAGCGGGAGAGACCCAGTACTTC.

The chain links TRBV18 to TRBJ1-1; D unclear. Germline V gives CDR1 KGHSH, CDR2 LQKENI. CDR3 length: 14 amino acids. V lost 6 bases and J 1 base, leaving 12 bases between the germline ends. CDR3 bases: TGTGCCAGCTCGTCTGACACCCCGAACACTGAAGCTTTCTTT. Translation: CASSSDTPNTEAFF.

The J gene is TRBJ1-6, the V gene TRBV2; weak D call: TRBD1 (5 bases). Trimming removed 10 bases from V and 7 bases from J, with 17 bases in between. CDR3 size: 14 residues. Germline CDR1 SNHLY, CDR2 FYNNEI. In nucleotides, the CDR3 is TGTGCCAACAGGCCCCCGGTCGGGAATTCACCCCTCCACTTT. Residues: CANRPPVGNSPLHF.

This clone has more than one count but fewer than ten. The chain links TRBV11-2 to TRBJ1-1, with D uncertain. CDR1 SGHAT and CDR2 FQNNGV come from the germline V gene. The V and J ends lost 3 bases and 1 base respectively, with 6 bases between them. The CDR3 sequence is 13 residues long. The CDR3 loop is CASSFKRNTEAFF. The CDR3 nucleotides read TGTGCCAGCAGCTTTAAGAGGAACACTGAAGCTTTCTTT.

The gene calls are TRBV15 and TRBJ2-5; the D is unclear. Germline V lookup: CDR1 LNHNV, CDR2 YYDKDF (reference sequence). This CDR3 has 15 residues. V lost 0 bases and J lost 4, with 12 bases in between. The chain's CDR3 is CATSRDFMSVETQYF. The CDR3 DNA follows: TGTGCCACCAGCAGAGATTTCATGTCAGTAGAGACCCAGTACTTC.

The rearrangement links TRBV10-3 to TRBJ2-4; D may match TRBD1 or TRBD2 (5 bases each). V lost 4 bases and J lost 8, with 15 bases in between. Germline loops: CDR1 ENHRY, CDR2 SYGVKD. The CDR3 spans 14 residues. This CDR3 is CAISGSGLGDIQYF. Written as DNA, the CDR3 is TGTGCCATCAGTGGGTCGGGGCTAGGGGACATTCAGTACTTC.

This clone turned up a few times. V gene TRBV5-5 combines with J gene TRBJ1-1; tentatively, D is TRBD1 (6 bases). The CDR3 loop spans 13 amino acids. Germline CDR1 reads SGHKS; CDR2 reads YYEKEE (reference sequence). Trimming cost V 3 bases and J 1 base, with 7 bases left between them. CDR3 in DNA: TGTGCCAGCAGCTGGGGACAGAACACTGAAGCTTTCTTT. This translates into CASSWGQNTEAFF.

This clone appeared once. This chain joins TRBV5-1 and TRBJ2-3; TRBD2 matches at 7 bases. V was clipped by 0 bases and J by 2 bases; unmatched bases: 3. Germline V lookup: CDR1 SGHRS, CDR2 YFSETQ. The CDR3 covers 15 residues. The CDR3 sequence: CASSLASGLTDTQYF. The CDR3 bases are TGCGCCAGCAGCTTGGCTAGCGGCCTCACAGATACGCAGTATTTT.

The chain is built from TRBV4-2 and TRBJ1-3; D is unresolved. Trimming pared 6 bases from V and 6 bases from J, leaving 15 bases between. Germline lookup yields CDR1 LGHNA and CDR2 YNFKEQ. The CDR3 runs 14 residues. The CDR3, as DNA: TGTGCCAGCAGTCCTAACTTAGTTGAAAACACCATATATTTT. It codes for CASSPNLVENTIYF.

CDR3 protein: CASSGVDSVNTEAFF. DNA of the CDR3: TGTGCCAGCAGCGGAGTTGACAGTGTGAACACTGAAGCTTTCTTT. The chain is built from TRBV11-2 and TRBJ1-1; D might be TRBD1 (5 bases). The CDR3 is 15 amino acids. Germline V lookup: CDR1 SGHAT, CDR2 FQNNGV. The V end was cut by 5 bases, the J end by 0 bases, with 13 bases between.